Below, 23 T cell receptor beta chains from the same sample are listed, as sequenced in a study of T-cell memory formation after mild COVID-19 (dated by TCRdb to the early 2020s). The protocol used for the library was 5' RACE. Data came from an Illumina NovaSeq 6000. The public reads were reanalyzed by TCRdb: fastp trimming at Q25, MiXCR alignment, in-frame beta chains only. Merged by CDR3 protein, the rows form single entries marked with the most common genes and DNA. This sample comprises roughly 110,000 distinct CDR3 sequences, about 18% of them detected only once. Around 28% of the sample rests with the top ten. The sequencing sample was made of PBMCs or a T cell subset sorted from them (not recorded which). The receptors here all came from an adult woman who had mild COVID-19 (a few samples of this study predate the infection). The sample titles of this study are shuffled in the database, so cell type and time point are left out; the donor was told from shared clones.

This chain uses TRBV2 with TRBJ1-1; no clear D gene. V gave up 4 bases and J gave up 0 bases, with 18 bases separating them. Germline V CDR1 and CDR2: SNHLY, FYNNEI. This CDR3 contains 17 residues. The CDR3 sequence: CASSVSAGIIMNTEAFF. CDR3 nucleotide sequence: TGTGCCAGCAGTGTGTCGGCCGGTATAATAATGAACACTGAAGCTTTCTTT.

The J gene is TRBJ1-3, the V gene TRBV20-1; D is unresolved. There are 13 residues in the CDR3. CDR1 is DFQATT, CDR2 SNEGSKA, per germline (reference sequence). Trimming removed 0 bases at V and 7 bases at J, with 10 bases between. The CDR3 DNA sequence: TGCAGTGCTAGAGACCGGAATGAGAACACCATATATTTT. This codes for CSARDRNENTIYF.

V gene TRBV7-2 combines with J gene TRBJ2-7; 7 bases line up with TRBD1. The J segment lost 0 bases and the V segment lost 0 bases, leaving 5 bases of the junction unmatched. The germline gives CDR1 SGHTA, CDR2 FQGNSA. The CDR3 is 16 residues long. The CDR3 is CASSLAGRGNSYEQYF. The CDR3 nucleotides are TGTGCCAGCAGCTTAGCCGGCAGGGGGAACTCCTACGAGCAGTACTTC.

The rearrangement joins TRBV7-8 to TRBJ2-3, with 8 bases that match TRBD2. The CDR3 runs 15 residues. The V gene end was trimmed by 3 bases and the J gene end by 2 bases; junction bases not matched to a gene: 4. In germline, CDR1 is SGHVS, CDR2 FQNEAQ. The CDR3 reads CASSLVGRATDTQYF. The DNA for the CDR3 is TGTGCCAGCAGCTTGGTCGGGAGGGCCACAGATACGCAGTATTTT.

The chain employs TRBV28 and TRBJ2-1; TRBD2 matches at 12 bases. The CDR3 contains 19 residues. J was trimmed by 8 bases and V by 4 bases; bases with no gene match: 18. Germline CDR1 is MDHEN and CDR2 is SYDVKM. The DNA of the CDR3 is TGTGCCAGCAGTTCGGATATACTAGCGGGAGGTTCTAGGGTGCATGAGCAGTTCTTC. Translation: CASSSDILAGGSRVHEQFF. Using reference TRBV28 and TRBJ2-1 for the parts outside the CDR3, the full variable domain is DVKVTQSSRYLVKRTGEKVFLECVQDMDHENMFWYRQDPGLGLRLIYFSYDVKMKEKGDIPEGYSVSREKKERFSLILESASTNQTSMYLCASSSDILAGGSRVHEQFFGPGTRLTVL.

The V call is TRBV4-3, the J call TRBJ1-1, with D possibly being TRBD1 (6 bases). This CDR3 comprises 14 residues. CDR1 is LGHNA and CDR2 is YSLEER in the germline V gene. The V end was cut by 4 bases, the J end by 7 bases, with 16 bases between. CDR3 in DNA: TGCGCCAGCAGCCGCGTCGAGGGGGGCGTTGAAGCTTTCTTT. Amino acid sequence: CASSRVEGGVEAFF.

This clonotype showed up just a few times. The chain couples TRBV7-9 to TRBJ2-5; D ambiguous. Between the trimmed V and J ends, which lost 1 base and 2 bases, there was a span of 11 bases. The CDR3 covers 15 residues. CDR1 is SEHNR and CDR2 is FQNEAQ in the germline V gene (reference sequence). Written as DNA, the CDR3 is TGTGCCAGCAGCTTAGTCTCTAGTGGTCAAGAGACCCAGTACTTC. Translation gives CASSLVSSGQETQYF.

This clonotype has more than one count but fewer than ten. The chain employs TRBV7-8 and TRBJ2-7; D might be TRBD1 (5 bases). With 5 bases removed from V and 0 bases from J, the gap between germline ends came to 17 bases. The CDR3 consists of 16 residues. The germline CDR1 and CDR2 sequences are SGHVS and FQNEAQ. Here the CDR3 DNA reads TGTGCCAGCAGCCCAACGACGAGGACATCCTCCTACGAGCAGTACTTC. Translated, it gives CASSPTTRTSSYEQYF.

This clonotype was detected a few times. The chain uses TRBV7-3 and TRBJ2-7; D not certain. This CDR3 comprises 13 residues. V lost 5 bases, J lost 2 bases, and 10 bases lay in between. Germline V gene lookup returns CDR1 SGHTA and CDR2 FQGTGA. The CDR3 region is CASSVRQAYEQYF. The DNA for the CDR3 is TGTGCCAGCAGCGTAAGACAAGCCTACGAGCAGTACTTC.

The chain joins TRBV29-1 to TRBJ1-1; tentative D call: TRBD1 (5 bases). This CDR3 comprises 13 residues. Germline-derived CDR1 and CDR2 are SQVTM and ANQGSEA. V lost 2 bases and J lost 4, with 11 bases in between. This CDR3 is CSVEWGGSTEAFF. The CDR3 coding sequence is TGCAGCGTTGAATGGGGGGGGAGCACTGAAGCTTTCTTT.

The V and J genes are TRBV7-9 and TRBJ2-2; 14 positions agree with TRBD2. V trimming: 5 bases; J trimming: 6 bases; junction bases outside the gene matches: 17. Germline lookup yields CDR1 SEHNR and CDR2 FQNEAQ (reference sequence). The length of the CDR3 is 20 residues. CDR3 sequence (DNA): TGTGCCAGCAGCGACGGGACTAGCGGGAGTATTGGTATTTTTCCCGGGGAGCTGTTTTTT. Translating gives CASSDGTSGSIGIFPGELFF.

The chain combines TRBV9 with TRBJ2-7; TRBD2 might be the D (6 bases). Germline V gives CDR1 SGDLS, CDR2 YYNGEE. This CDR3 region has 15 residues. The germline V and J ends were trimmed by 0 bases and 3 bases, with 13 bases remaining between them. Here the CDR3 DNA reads TGTGCCAGCAGCGTAGATGGGACTTCGCGCTACGAGCAGTACTTC. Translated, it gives CASSVDGTSRYEQYF.

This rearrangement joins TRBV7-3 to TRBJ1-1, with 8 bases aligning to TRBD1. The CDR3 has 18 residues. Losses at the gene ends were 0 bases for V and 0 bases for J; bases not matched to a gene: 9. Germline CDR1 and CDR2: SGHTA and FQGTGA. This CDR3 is CASSLTPRTGFMNTEAFF. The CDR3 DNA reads TGTGCCAGCAGCTTAACGCCTCGGACAGGGTTTATGAACACTGAAGCTTTCTTT.

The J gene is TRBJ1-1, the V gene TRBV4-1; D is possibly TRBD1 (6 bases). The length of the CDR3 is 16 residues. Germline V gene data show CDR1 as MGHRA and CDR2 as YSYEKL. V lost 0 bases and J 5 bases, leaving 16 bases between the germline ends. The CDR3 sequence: CASSQERQGLETEAFF. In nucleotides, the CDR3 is TGCGCCAGCAGCCAAGAGCGCCAGGGGTTGGAAACTGAAGCTTTCTTT.

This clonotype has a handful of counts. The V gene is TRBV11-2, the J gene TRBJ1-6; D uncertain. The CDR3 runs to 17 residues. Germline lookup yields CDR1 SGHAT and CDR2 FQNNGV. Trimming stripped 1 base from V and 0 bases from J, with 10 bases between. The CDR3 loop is CASSLGAASSYNSPLHF. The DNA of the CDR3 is TGTGCCAGCAGCTTAGGGGCAGCTAGCTCCTATAATTCACCCCTCCACTTT.

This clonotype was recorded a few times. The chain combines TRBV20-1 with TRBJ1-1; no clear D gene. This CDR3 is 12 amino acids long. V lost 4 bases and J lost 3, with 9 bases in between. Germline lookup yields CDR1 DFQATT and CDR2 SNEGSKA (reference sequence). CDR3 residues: CSAIGVDTEAFF. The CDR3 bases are TGCAGTGCTATAGGAGTGGACACTGAAGCTTTCTTT.

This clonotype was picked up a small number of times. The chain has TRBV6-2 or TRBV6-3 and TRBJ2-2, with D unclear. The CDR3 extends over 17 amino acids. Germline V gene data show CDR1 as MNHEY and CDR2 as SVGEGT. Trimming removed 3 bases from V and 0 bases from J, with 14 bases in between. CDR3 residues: CASSYTAENANTGELFF. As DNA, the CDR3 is TGTGCCAGCAGTTATACGGCAGAAAACGCGAACACCGGGGAGCTGTTTTTT.

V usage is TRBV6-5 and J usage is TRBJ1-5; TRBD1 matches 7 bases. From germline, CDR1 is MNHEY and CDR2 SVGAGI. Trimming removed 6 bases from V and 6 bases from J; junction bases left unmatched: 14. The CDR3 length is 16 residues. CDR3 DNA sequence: TGTGCCAGCAGCTTAACCTCCGGGACAGCCGGTCAGCCCCAGCATTTT. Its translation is CASSLTSGTAGQPQHF.

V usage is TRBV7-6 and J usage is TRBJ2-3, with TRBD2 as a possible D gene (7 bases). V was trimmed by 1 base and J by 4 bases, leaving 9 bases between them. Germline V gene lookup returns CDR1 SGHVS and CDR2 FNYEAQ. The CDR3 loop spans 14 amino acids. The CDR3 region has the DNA TGTGCCAGCAGCTTAGGGGGGGGCGCAGATACGCAGTATTTT. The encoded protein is CASSLGGGADTQYF. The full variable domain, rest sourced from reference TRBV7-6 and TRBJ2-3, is GAGVSQSPRYKVTKRGQDVALRCDPISGHVSLYWYRQALGQGPEFLTYFNYEAQQDKSGLPNDRFSAERPEGSISTLTIQRTEQRDSAMYRCASSLGGGADTQYFGPGTRLTVL.

The CDR3 protein is CSVWTSGRKAHEQFF. The DNA of the CDR3 is TGCAGCGTTTGGACTAGCGGGAGAAAAGCCCATGAGCAGTTCTTC. V is TRBV29-1 and J is TRBJ2-1; 13 bases map to TRBD2. Germline CDR1 and CDR2: SQVTM and ANQGSEA. J was trimmed by 8 bases and V by 5 bases; bases with no gene match: 9. The CDR3 is 15 amino acids.

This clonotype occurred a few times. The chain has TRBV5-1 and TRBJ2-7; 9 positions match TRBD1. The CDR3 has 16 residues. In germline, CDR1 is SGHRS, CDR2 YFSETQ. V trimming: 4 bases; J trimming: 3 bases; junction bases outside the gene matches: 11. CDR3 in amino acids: CASSPTTGGPYYEQYF. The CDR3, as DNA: TGCGCCAGCAGCCCCACCACAGGGGGCCCCTACTACGAGCAGTACTTC.

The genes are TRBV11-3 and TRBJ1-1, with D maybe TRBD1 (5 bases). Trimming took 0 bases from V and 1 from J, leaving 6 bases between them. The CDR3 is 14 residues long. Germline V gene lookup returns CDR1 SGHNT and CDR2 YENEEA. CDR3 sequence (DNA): TGTGCCAGCAGCTTAGAGAGGGGGAACACTGAAGCTTTCTTT. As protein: CASSLERGNTEAFF.

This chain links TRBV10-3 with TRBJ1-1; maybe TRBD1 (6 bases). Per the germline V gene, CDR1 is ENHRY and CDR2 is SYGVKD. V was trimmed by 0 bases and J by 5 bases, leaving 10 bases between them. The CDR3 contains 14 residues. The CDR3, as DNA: TGTGCCATCAGTGAGTCGGCAGGGGAGACTGAAGCTTTCTTT. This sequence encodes CAISESAGETEAFF.